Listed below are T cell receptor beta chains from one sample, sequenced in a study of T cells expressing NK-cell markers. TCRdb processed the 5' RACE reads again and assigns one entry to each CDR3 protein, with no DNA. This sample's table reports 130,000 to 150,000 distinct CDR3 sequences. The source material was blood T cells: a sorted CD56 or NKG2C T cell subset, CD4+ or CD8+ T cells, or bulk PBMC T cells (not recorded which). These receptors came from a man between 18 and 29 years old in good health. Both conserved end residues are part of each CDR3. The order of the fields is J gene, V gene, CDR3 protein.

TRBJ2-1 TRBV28 CASSSGTAPYNEQFF
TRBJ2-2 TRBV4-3 CASSQDRGPGAVNTGELFF
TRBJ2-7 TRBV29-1 CSVAGPTGEQYF
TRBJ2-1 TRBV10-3 CAIAPGTRISEQFF
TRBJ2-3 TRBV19 CASSNLGISSTDTQYF
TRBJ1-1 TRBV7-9 CASRGDTEAEAFF
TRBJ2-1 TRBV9 CASSESVSYNEQFF
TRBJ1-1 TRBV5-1 CASSLASRGTEAFF
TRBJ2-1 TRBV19 CASSDSYNEQFF
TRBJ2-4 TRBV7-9 CASSLGLDIQYF
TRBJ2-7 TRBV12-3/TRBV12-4 CASSLELNRLETYEQYF
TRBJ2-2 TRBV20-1 CSARALRAPNTGELFF
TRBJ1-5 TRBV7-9 CASSLGGGDLNQPQHF
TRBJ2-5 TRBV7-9 CASSGTSENIETQYF
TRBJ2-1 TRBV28 CASSLRVLALRNEQFF
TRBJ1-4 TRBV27 CANHFHRAGGYEKLFF
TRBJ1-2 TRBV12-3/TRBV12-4 CASSLGRGLPYGYTF
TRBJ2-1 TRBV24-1 CATSDRPTSGAYNEQFF
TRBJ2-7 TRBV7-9 CASNVGGYEQYF
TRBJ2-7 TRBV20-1 CSARGPSSYEQYF
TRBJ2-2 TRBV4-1 CASSQGGFTGELFF
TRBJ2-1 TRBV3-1 CASSHPEWGLSEQFF
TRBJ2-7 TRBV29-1 CSAEMSSYEQYF
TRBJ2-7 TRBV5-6 CASSPVDRAYEQYF
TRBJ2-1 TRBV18 CASSPVTGSYNEQFF
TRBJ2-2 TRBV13 CASSLLSAGGSLTGELFF
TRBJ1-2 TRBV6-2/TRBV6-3 CASSYRTPPTGDYGYTF
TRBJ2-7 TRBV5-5 CASSEGLAGSYEQYF
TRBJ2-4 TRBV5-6 CASSLVGGRRNIQYF
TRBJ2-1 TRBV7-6 CASSFLAGYNEQFF
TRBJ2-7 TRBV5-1 CASSLGQASYEQYF
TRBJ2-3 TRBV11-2 CASSLEVWTDTQYF
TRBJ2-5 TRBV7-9 CASSGVETQYF
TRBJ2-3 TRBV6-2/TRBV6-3 CASRSEPGLAGGSSTDTQYF
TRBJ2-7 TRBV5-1 CASSSGPALNYEQYF
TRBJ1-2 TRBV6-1 CASQGDRHGYTF
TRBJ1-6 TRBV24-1 CATSEHGANSPLHF
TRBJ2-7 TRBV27 CASSLAGDRPYEQYF
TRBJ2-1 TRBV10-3 CAISESSTRYNEQFF
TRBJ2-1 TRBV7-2 CASSSGQPGPYNEQFF
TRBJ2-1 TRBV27 CASSRNSWTEYNEQFF
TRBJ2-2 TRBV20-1 CSGMTSAHTGELFF
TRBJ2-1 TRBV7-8 CASSALILAGNEQFF